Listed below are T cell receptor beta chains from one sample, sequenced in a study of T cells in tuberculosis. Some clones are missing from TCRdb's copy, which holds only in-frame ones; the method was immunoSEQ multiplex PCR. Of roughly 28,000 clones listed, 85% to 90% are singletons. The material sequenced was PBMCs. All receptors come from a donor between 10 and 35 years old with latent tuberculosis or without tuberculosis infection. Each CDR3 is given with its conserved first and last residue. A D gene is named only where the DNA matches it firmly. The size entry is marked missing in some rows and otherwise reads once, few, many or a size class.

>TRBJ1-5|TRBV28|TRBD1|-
TGTGCCAGCAGTTTACCGGGACAGGGGGCCGGTCAGCCCCAGCATTTT
CASSLPGQGAGQPQHF
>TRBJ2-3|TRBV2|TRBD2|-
TGTGCCAGCAGGGGACTAGTCGTCTCTGAATCAACGCAGTATTTT
CASRGLVVSESTQYF
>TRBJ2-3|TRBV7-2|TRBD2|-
TGTGCCAGCAGCTCGAGACTAGCGGCAGATACGCAGTATTTT
CASSSRLAADTQYF
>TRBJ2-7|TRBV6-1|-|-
TGTGCCATACTCCCTGGGGGGGGGCCCCCTCGCGAGCAGTACTTC
CAILPGGGPPREQYF
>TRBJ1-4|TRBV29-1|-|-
TGCAGCGTTGAAGGTCAGGGGCGCGAAAAACTGTTTTTT
CSVEGQGREKLFF
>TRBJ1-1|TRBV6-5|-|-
TGTGCCAGCAGTTACTCGAACTCAGGAATGCATGCTTTCTTT
CASSYSNSGMHAFF
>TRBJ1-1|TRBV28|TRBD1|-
TGTGCCGCCTCCAACAGGGGTCCCACTGAAGCTTTCTTT
CAASNRGPTEAFF
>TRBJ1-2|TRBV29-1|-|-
TGCAGCGTTGAATCCGGGGCAGGGGCCGATGGCTACACCTTC
CSVESGAGADGYTF
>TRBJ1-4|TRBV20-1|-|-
TGCAGTGCGGGGGGACATGAAAAACTGTTTTTT
CSAGGHEKLFF
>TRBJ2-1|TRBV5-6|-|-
TGTGCCAGCAGCTTGTTCAGGGGCGGTGAGCAGTTCTTC
CASSLFRGGEQFF
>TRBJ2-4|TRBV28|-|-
TGTGCCAGCAGTTTGTATGCGCAGGGGAACGAAAACATTCAGTACTTC
CASSLYAQGNENIQYF
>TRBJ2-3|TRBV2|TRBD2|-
TGTGCCAGCAGTGAAAAAAGAGCGGGGGCCCTCACAGATACGCAGTATTTT
CASSEKRAGALTDTQYF
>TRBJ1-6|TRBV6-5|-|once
TGTGCCAGCAGTTTACTGATTAATTCACCCCTCCACTTT
CASSLLINSPLHF
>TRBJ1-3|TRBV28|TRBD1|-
TGTGCCATCCTATCGGGTGGGACAGAAGGAAACACCATATATTTT
CAILSGGTEGNTIYF
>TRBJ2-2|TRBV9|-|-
TGTGCCAGCAGCCCCCCGACAGGCACCGGGGAGCTGTTTTTT
CASSPPTGTGELFF
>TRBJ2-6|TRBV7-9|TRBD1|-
TGTGCCAGCAGCACCGGGACAGGGTTCTCTGGGGCCAACGTCCTGACTTTC
CASSTGTGFSGANVLTF
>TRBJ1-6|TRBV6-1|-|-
TGTGCCAGCAGTGAAAAGGGAGGGGCGAGCTCCTATAATTCACCCCTCCACTTT
CASSEKGGASSYNSPLHF
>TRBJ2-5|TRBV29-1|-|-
TGCAGCGTTGATCAGGCGTACCAAGAGACCCAGTACTTC
CSVDQAYQETQYF
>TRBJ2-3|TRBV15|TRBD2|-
TGTGCCACCAGCAATCCCGGGACTAGCGGGATCTCGGATACGCAGTATTTT
CATSNPGTSGISDTQYF
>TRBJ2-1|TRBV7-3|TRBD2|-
TGTGCCAGCAGTCAGGCCAGCGGGGGGCAGTATGAGCAGTTCTTC
CASSQASGGQYEQFF
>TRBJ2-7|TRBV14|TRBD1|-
TGTGCCAGCAGCCACGGGGGCCCCGGGACAGGAACATACGAGCAGTACTTC
CASSHGGPGTGTYEQYF
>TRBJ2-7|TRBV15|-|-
TGTGCCACCAGCCCCCGCCGGCGACAGGGACTCTACGAGCAGTACTTC
CATSPRRRQGLYEQYF
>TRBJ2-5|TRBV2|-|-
TGTGCCAGCATCCGTGGGGGGGCGGGAGAGACCCAGTACTTC
CASIRGGAGETQYF
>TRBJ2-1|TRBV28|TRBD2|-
TGTGCCAGCACCCCCAGGTTGGGGGCGAGTAGCGGGGTTTACAATGAGCAGTTCTTC
CASTPRLGASSGVYNEQFF
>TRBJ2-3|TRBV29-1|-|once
TGCAGCGTGAATGAGCGGTGGACAGATACGCAGTATTTT
CSVNERWTDTQYF
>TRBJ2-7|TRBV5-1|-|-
TGCGCCAGCAGCCGCCGAGGGCAGGGGTCCTCCGAGCAGTACTTC
CASSRRGQGSSEQYF
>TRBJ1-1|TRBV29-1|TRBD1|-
TGCAGCGTCGCCGGGGACAGTATTGGGGTGAACACTGAAGCTTTCTTT
CSVAGDSIGVNTEAFF
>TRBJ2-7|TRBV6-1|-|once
TGTGCCAGCAGTTTGGACGGGACCTACGAGCAGTACTTC
CASSLDGTYEQYF
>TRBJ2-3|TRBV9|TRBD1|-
TGTGCCAGCAGCGCACAGGGGAGAGATACGCAGTATTTT
CASSAQGRDTQYF
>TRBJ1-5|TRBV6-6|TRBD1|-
TGTGCCAGCCGCCCGGGACAAGGGGGCCGGAATCAGCCCCAGCATTTT
CASRPGQGGRNQPQHF
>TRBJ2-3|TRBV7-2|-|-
TGTGCCAGCAGCGAGGGTTGGGATACGCAGTATTTT
CASSEGWDTQYF
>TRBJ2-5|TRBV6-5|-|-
TGTGCCAGCAGTCCCAGGGGCGGCTCGGAGACCCAGTACTTC
CASSPRGGSETQYF
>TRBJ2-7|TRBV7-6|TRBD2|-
TGTGCCAGCAGCACGCGGGGGGGGGTCGACGAGCAGTACTTC
CASSTRGGVDEQYF
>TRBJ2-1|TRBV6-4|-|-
TGTGCCAGCAGTGACTCCGGCAGGGCCTCCTACAATGAGCAGTTCTTC
CASSDSGRASYNEQFF
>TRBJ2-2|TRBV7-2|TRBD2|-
TGTGCCAGCAGCTCCGGGGGGGGTACCACCGGGGAGCTGTTTTTT
CASSSGGGTTGELFF
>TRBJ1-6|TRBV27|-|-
TGTGCCAGCAGTGCCTTACAGAATTCACCCCTCCACTTT
CASSALQNSPLHF
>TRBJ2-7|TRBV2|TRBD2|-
TGTGCCAGCAGAAAGACTAGCGGCAACTCCTACGAGCAGTACTTC
CASRKTSGNSYEQYF
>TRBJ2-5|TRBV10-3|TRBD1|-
TGTGCCATCAGTGGACAGGGGGATGTGGAGACCCAGTACTTC
CAISGQGDVETQYF
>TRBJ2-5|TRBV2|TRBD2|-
TGTGCCAGCAGAAGCCTAGCGGGGGGGGGAAAGACCCAGTACTTC
CASRSLAGGGKTQYF
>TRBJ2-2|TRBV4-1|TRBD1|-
TGCGCCAGCAGCCCCCCCCCGGACAGGGGAGTGGGCGGGGAGCTGTTTTTT
CASSPPPDRGVGGELFF
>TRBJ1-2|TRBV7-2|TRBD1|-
TGTGCCAGCAGCTTGGGGACAGTAAATGGCTACACCTTC
CASSLGTVNGYTF
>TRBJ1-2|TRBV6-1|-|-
TGTGCCAGCAGTGAAATGCACACCGCTAACTATGGCTACACCTTC
CASSEMHTANYGYTF
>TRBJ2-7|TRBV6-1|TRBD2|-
TGTGCCAGCAGTGCCACTAGCGGGGGGGCCGACGAGCAGTACTTC
CASSATSGGADEQYF
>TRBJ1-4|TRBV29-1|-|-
TGCAGCGTTGCACTCTCAACTAATGAAAAACTGTTTTTT
CSVALSTNEKLFF
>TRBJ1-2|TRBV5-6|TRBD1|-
TGTGCCAGCAGCTCCCAGGGACAGAGTTGGTATGGCTACACCTTC
CASSSQGQSWYGYTF
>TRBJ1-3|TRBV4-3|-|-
TGCGCCAGCAGCCGGGGACTGACGACTGGAAACACCATATATTTT
CASSRGLTTGNTIYF
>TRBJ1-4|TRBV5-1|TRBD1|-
TGCGCCAGCAGCGTGGGACAGGGTTATACGGGTGAAAAACTGTTTTTT
CASSVGQGYTGEKLFF
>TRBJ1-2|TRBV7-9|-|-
TGTGCCAGCAACCAAGGACAGCACGGATCTAACTATGGCTACACCTTC
CASNQGQHGSNYGYTF
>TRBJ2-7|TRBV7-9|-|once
TGTGCCAGCAGCTTAGCGGGGCTAGACGAGCAGTACTTC
CASSLAGLDEQYF
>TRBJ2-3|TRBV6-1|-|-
TGTGCCAGCAGTGAGCTAGGGGACACAGATACGCAGTATTTT
CASSELGDTDTQYF
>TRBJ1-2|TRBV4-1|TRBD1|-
TGCGCCAGCAGTGGTTCGGGACAGGGGGCTGTTGGCTACACCTTC
CASSGSGQGAVGYTF
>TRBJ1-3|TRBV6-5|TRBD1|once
TGTGCCACCACTGACAGGGCGGGAAACACCATATATTTT
CATTDRAGNTIYF
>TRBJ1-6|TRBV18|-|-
TGTGCCAGCTCACCAACCCCAAGCACACCCCTCCACTTT
CASSPTPSTPLHF
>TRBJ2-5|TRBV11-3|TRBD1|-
TGTGCCAGCAGCGCGGGGACAGGGGATAGGGAGACCCAGTACTTC
CASSAGTGDRETQYF
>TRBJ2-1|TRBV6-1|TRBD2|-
TGTGCCAGCAGTGAAGGGGAGACTAGCGGGGTGGTCTTC
CASSEGETSGVVF
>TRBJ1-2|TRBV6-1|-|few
TGTGCCAGCAGTGACAACAGGGATGGCTACACCTTC
CASSDNRDGYTF
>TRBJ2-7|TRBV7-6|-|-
TGTGCCAGCAGCTTAGTCGGTGGGACGGGAGCCTACGAGCAGTACTTC
CASSLVGGTGAYEQYF
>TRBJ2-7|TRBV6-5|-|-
TGTGCCAAGGGGAAACGGAGTCTCGCGAACGAGCAGTACTTC
CAKGKRSLANEQYF
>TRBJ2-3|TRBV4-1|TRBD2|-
TGCGCCAGCAGCCAAGAGGGACTAGCGGTTCAAAATACGCAGTATTTT
CASSQEGLAVQNTQYF
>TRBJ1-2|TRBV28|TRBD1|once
TGTGCCAGCAGTTTAGTACAGGGGGCAGATGGCTACACCTTC
CASSLVQGADGYTF